The present entry profiles one T cell receptor (beta chain) with its context. Germline lookup yields CDR1 SGHKS and CDR2 YYEKEE (reference sequence). CDR3 length equals 14 residues. Trimming stripped 0 bases from V and 4 bases from J, with 9 bases between. This record comes from a study of blood T cell repertoires in COVID-19. Turning to the study itself: The study drew acute and convalescent COVID-19 samples from the United States, Italy and Spain. Nucleic acid was either cDNA or gDNA, and it came from T cells, B-cell-depleted T cells, or PBMCs.

Repertoires were generated with immunoSEQ multiplex PCR, while TCRdb's copy carries only in-frame clones and drops some. The sample has about 280,000 clones; 85% to 95% are singletons. Before they entered the study, exposed participants had met a COVID-19 case within 2 weeks. The TCR originated in a man aged 35 to 55 who had been exposed to COVID-19. The chain carries TRBV5-5 and TRBJ2-3; D is ambiguous. The source material was PBMCs or T cells enriched from blood (not recorded which). CDR3 sequence (DNA): TGTGCCAGCAGCTTGGGCAGCCGGGCAGATACGCAGTATTTT. It yields the protein CASSLGSRADTQYF. Supplemented by reference TRBV5-5 and TRBJ2-3, the full variable domain reads DAGVTQSPTHLIKTRGQQVTLRCSPISGHKSVSWYQQVLGQGPQFIFQYYEKEERGRGNFPDRFSARQFPNYSSELNVNALLLGDSALYLCASSLGSRADTQYFGPGTRLTVL.